The source of this TCR beta chain is a study of spatial heterogeneity in lung cancer. Study-level background: Detection consistently yielded more beta chains than alpha chains. In the raw reads, each unique TCR and UMI combination was present more than ten times on average.

This clonotype was found a few times. The CDR3 consists of 14 residues. The V and J ends lost 0 bases and 6 bases, in that order; junction bases with no gene match: 3. Germline CDR1 and CDR2: GTSNPN and SVGIG (reference sequence). Described time point: sample taken at primary tumor resection. Material for sequencing was whole RNA from tumor, nontumor lung or frozen PBMC, left unsorted. Each molecule of TCR cDNA was tagged with one unique molecular identifier. MiXCR, applied by TCRdb to the 5' RACE reads, yields one record per CDR3 protein. The profile shows roughly 80,000 distinct CDR3 sequences, 10% to 15% of them singletons.

This TCR was recovered from a male donor with early-stage non-small cell lung cancer. This specimen consisted of PBMCs, obtained at surgery. V gene TRBV30 combines with J gene TRBJ1-4; 8 bases fit TRBD1. The CDR3 spells CAWSVGTGYEKLFF. The CDR3 DNA reads TGTGCCTGGAGTGTAGGGACAGGATATGAAAAACTGTTTTTT.